This record looks at one T cell receptor beta chain sequence and its context. Its target is unknown. Here immunoSEQ multiplex PCR was the method, and the copy in TCRdb shows in-frame clones only, minus some. The table shows about 600,000 clones, with around three quarters occurring only once. The sample is drawn from a study of shared clonotypes between healthy human individuals. Study results and caveats: Sequencing depth was expected to influence donor clonotype sharing.

Germline V gene data show CDR1 as MDHEN and CDR2 as SYDVKM. Trimming at V came to 6 bases and at J to 8 bases, leaving 13 bases not matched to a gene. This CDR3 region has 16 residues. The TCR was taken from a woman aged 40 to 50 in good health. Some clones in this sample may be carry-over from other donors' samples. The chain recombines TRBV28 with TRBJ2-1, with 10 positions matching TRBD2. The sequenced sample was PBMCs. CDR3 coding DNA: TGTGCCAGCAGCTCCGTGGGTAGCGGGAGGATGCATGAGCAGTTCTTC. This codes for CASSSVGSGRMHEQFF.